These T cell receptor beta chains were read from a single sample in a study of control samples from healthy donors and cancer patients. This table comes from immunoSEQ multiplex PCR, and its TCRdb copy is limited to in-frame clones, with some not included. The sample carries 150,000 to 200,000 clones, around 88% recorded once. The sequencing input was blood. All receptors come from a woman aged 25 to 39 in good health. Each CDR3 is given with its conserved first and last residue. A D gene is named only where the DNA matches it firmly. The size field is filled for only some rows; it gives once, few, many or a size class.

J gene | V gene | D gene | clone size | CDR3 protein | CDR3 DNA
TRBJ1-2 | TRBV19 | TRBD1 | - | CASSPGQGNYGYTF | TGTGCCAGTAGTCCGGGACAGGGAAACTATGGCTACACCTTC
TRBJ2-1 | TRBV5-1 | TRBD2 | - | CASSKTSSDYNEQFF | TGCGCCAGCAGCAAGACTAGCTCGGATTACAATGAGCAGTTCTTC
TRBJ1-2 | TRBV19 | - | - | CASSIWGTRDDGYTF | TGTGCCAGTAGTATATGGGGTACTCGGGATGATGGCTACACCTTC
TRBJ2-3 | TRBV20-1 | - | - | CSASRSTGTDTQYF | TGCAGTGCTAGTAGGTCGACGGGCACAGATACGCAGTATTTT
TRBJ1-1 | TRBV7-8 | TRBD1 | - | CASSPGTGGPEAFF | TGTGCCAGCAGCCCAGGGACAGGGGGCCCTGAAGCTTTCTTT
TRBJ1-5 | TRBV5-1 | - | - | CASSLEANQPQHF | TGCGCCAGCAGCTTGGAAGCCAATCAGCCCCAGCATTTT
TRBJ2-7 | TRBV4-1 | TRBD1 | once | CASSQGRTGGYEQYF | TGCGCCAGCAGCCAGGGAAGGACAGGGGGGTACGAGCAGTACTTC
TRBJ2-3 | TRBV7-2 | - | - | CASSALDTQYF | TGTGCCAGCAGCGCCCTAGATACGCAGTATTTT
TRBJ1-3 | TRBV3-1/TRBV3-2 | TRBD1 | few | CASSRGGRWDTIYF | TGTGCCAGCAGCCGAGGGGGCAGGTGGGACACCATATATTTT
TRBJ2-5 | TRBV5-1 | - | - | CASSHPGAWETQYF | TGCGCCAGCAGCCACCCTGGGGCGTGGGAGACCCAGTACTTC
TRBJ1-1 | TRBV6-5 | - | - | CASLGWEGTEAFF | TGTGCCAGCCTCGGGTGGGAAGGCACTGAAGCTTTCTTT
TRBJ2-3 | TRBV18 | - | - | CASSPPSGDTQYF | TGTGCCAGCTCACCACCTTCGGGGGATACGCAGTATTTT
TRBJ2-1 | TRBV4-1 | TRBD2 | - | CASSQLRGLAGFNEQFF | TGCGCCAGCAGCCAACTCCGGGGACTAGCGGGCTTCAATGAGCAGTTCTTC
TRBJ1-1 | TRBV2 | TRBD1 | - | CASSIYRGSTEAFF | TGTGCCAGCAGCATCTACAGGGGAAGCACTGAAGCTTTCTTT
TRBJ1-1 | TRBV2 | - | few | CAIQKTEAFF | TGTGCCATTCAGAAAACTGAAGCTTTCTTT
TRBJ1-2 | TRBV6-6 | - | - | CASSADYGYTF | TGTGCCAGCAGTGCGGACTATGGCTACACCTTC
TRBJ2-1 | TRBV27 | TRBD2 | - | CASRYSGLAGGQHSEQFF | TGTGCCAGCAGATATTCGGGACTAGCGGGAGGGCAACATTCTGAGCAGTTCTTC
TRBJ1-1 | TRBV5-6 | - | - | CASSFGRNRAFF | TGTGCCAGCAGCTTTGGGCGGAACCGGGCTTTCTTT
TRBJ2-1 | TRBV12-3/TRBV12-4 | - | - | CASSFHNEQFF | TGTGCCAGCAGTTTCCACAATGAGCAGTTCTTC
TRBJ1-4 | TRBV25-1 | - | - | CASSAQGPTNEKLFF | TGTGCCAGCAGTGCACAGGGACCCACTAATGAAAAACTGTTTTTT
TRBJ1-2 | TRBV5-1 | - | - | CASSSLLRQDTLNYGYTF | TGCGCCAGCAGCTCACTCTTAAGACAGGACACGTTAAACTATGGCTACACCTTC
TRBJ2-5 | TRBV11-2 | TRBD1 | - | CASSSDRFEGTQYF | TGTGCCAGCAGCTCGGACAGGTTCGAGGGGACCCAGTACTTC
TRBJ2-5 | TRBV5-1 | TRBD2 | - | CASTLPSSGEETQYF | TGCGCCAGCACCCTTCCATCTAGCGGCGAAGAGACCCAGTACTTC
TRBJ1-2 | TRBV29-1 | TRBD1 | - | CSAWDRGQLGGYTF | TGCAGCGCCTGGGACAGGGGGCAGCTCGGCGGCTACACCTTC
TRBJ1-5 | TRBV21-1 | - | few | CASSKGGGARNQPQHF | TGTGCCAGCAGCAAGGGTGGGGGGGCGCGCAATCAGCCCCAGCATTTT
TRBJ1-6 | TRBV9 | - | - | CASSVGPSGSPLHF | TGTGCCAGCAGCGTAGGGCCCTCGGGTTCACCCCTCCACTTT
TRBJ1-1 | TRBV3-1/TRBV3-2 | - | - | CASSPHAGTEAFF | TGTGCCAGCAGCCCTCACGCAGGCACTGAAGCTTTCTTT
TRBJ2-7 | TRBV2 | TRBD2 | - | CASRGGGRVEQYF | TGTGCCAGCAGGGGAGGCGGGAGGGTCGAGCAGTACTTC
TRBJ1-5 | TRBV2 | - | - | CASSEGGLPGNQPQHF | TGTGCCAGCAGTGAAGGTGGCCTCCCCGGGAATCAGCCCCAGCATTTT
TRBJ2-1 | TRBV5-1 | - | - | CASSLADLYNEQFF | TGCGCCAGCAGCTTGGCGGACCTTTACAATGAGCAGTTCTTC
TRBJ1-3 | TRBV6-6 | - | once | CASNRSGGQSPGNTIYF | TGTGCCAGCAATCGATCCGGTGGACAGTCTCCAGGAAACACCATATATTTT
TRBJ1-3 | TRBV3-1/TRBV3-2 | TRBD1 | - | CASSPQGNTIYF | TGTGCCAGCAGTCCACAGGGGAACACCATATATTTT
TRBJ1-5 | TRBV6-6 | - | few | CASTRANQPQHF | TGTGCCAGCACTAGGGCTAATCAGCCCCAGCATTTT
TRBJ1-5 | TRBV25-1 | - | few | CASSAGTRGESNQPQHF | TGTGCCAGCAGTGCGGGAACCCGAGGGGAAAGCAATCAGCCCCAGCATTTT
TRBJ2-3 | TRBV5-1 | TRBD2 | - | CASSSGLDTDTQYF | TGCGCCAGCAGCTCGGGACTAGACACAGATACGCAGTATTTT
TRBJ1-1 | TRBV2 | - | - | CASIQQAVEEEAFF | TGTGCCAGCATCCAACAAGCCGTGGAGGAGGAAGCTTTCTTT
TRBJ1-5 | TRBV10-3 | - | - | CAITPARQPQHF | TGTGCCATCACCCCCGCTCGCCAGCCCCAGCATTTT
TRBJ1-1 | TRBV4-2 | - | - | CASSQVLAGGENTETFF | TGTGCCAGCAGCCAAGTTTTAGCGGGGGGGGAGAACACTGAAACTTTCTTT
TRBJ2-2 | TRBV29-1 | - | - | CSVKFPRTRTYTNTGELFF | TGCAGCGTTAAGTTTCCCCGGACCCGTACTTACACCAACACCGGGGAGCTGTTTTTT